Each of the 18 T cell receptor beta chains below was sequenced from the same sample in a study of T cell responses to AZD1222 COVID-19 vaccine. Clones were read by immunoSEQ multiplex PCR, and TCRdb kept only the in-frame ones, dropping some. This table has 180,000 or so clones, 85% to 90% appearing once. Sequences were derived from peripheral blood, sampled on day 0 of AZD1222 vaccination. The source is an adult in good health.

This clone was seen a handful of times. The chain combines TRBV19 with TRBJ2-4, with 8 bases fitting TRBD2. Germline CDR1 is LNHDA and CDR2 is SQIVND (reference sequence). After removal of 6 bases from V and 4 bases from J, the junction contained 8 bases not matched to a gene. The length of the CDR3 is 15 residues. In DNA form, the CDR3 reads TGTGCCAGTAGGGCGGGGGGCCGAGGAAAAAACATTCAGTACTTC. Its protein is CASRAGGRGKNIQYF.

This clone is a singleton in its sample. V usage is TRBV6-1 and J usage is TRBJ2-7, with 12 bases identical to TRBD2. The CDR3 totals 17 residues. V was clipped by 4 bases and J by 5 bases; unmatched bases: 12. CDR1 and CDR2 from the germline V gene are MNHNS and SASEGT. CDR3 coding DNA: TGTGCCAGCAGTGCAGGTGTAGGGCTAGCGGGAGGGCACGAGCAGTACTTC. This translates into CASSAGVGLAGGHEQYF.

The sample holds many counts of this clone. The chain links TRBV6-2 or TRBV6-3 to TRBJ2-1; the D gene could be TRBD1 or TRBD2 (5 bases each). The CDR3 totals 14 residues. Germline CDR1 is MNHEY and CDR2 is SVGEGT. V was trimmed by 2 bases and J by 8 bases, leaving 13 bases between them. DNA of the CDR3: TGTGCCAGCAGTTACCCCCCCTGGGGGTATGAGCAGTTCTTC. Its protein is CASSYPPWGYEQFF.

CDR3 residues: CASSPPSNEKLFF. DNA for the CDR3: TGTGCCAGCAGCCCCCCTAGTAATGAAAAACTGTTTTTT. The chain combines TRBV4-2 with TRBJ1-4; D is uncertain. From germline, CDR1 is LGHNA and CDR2 YNFKEQ. The CDR3 consists of 13 residues. The V end lost 4 bases, the J end lost 4 bases, and 7 bases lay between the germline ends.

The chain joins TRBV7-6 to TRBJ1-4; D remains unclear. Trimming cost V 1 base and J 6 bases, with 12 bases left between them. This CDR3 comprises 15 residues. CDR1 SGHVS and CDR2 FNYEAQ come from the germline V gene. CDR3 sequence: CASSLDLKEDEKLFF. The CDR3 DNA reads as TGTGCCAGCAGCTTAGATCTCAAGGAGGATGAAAAACTGTTTTTT.

The V and J genes are TRBV6-1 and TRBJ1-5, with D unresolved. Trimming removed 3 bases from V and 6 bases from J, with 6 bases in between. Germline V gene data show CDR1 as MNHNS and CDR2 as SASEGT. This CDR3 region has 12 residues. The CDR3 reads CASSEETQPQHF. CDR3 sequence (DNA): TGTGCCAGCAGTGAGGAGACTCAGCCCCAGCATTTT.

The chain joins TRBV6-2 or TRBV6-3 to TRBJ1-1; D gene ambiguous. V gave up 5 bases and J gave up 5 bases, with 9 bases separating them. CDR3 length equals 12 residues. Germline V gene sequence: CDR1 MNHEY, CDR2 SVGEGT. CDR3 in amino acids: CASSKVKTEAFF. In DNA, the CDR3 is TGTGCCAGCAGTAAGGTAAAGACTGAAGCTTTCTTT.

V and J are TRBV10-1 and TRBJ1-1, with TRBD1 matching 7 bases. Losses at the gene ends were 6 bases for V and 1 base for J; bases not matched to a gene: 5. CDR3 size: 14 residues. CDR1 is WNHNN, CDR2 SYGVQD, per germline (reference sequence). Here the CDR3 DNA reads TGCGCCAGCAGAGCGGACAGGAGGAACACTGAAGCTTTCTTT. Translated: CASRADRRNTEAFF.

The chain links TRBV14 to TRBJ2-5; D is uncertain. The V end lost 4 bases, the J end lost 4 bases, and 13 bases lay between the germline ends. Per germline, CDR1 SGHDN and CDR2 FVKESK. This CDR3 is 14 amino acids long. CDR3 region: CASSPPNRPETQYF. CDR3 nucleotide sequence: TGTGCCAGCAGCCCCCCGAATCGGCCAGAGACCCAGTACTTC.

The rearrangement uses TRBV9 and TRBJ1-3; 7 nucleotides match TRBD1. The germline V gene has CDR1 SGDLS and CDR2 YYNGEE. This CDR3 has 17 residues. Unmatched junction bases numbered 9, after V lost 3 bases and J lost 0 bases. DNA of the CDR3: TGTGCCAGCAGCGAGGGGGGACAGTTCTCCTCTGGAAACACCATATATTTT. Residues: CASSEGGQFSSGNTIYF.

The rearrangement joins TRBV10-1 to TRBJ2-1, with TRBD2 identical over 10 bases. V shed 2 bases and J 9 bases; nucleotides not matched to a gene: 10. The CDR3 is made up of 16 amino acids. The V gene's germline CDR1 is WNHNN and CDR2 SYGVQD (reference sequence). CDR3 residues: CASSEGVLAGLGEQFF. CDR3 in DNA: TGCGCCAGCAGTGAGGGGGTACTAGCGGGATTGGGTGAGCAGTTCTTC.

V gene TRBV7-8 combines with J gene TRBJ2-7, with 13 bases fitting TRBD2. The CDR3 consists of 18 residues. Germline V gives CDR1 SGHVS, CDR2 FQNEAQ. Germline trimming cut 5 bases from V and 4 bases from J; bases unmatched to any gene: 14. The CDR3 coding sequence is TGTGCCAGCAGCCATAGACTAGCGGGAGGCTCGGTTGGGTACGAGCAGTACTTC. Protein sequence: CASSHRLAGGSVGYEQYF.

The chain links TRBV9 to TRBJ2-1; 8 nucleotides align to TRBD2. The V gene's germline CDR1 is SGDLS and CDR2 YYNGEE. This CDR3 contains 17 residues. J gave up 4 bases and V 6 bases, and 15 bases lay outside the gene matches. The CDR3 sequence is CASNGKNLVAGYNEQFF. CDR3 DNA sequence: TGTGCCAGCAACGGAAAAAATCTGGTAGCGGGGTACAATGAGCAGTTCTTC.

Only a few counts were recorded for this clone. J is TRBJ1-4 and V is TRBV6-2 or TRBV6-3, with D possibly matching TRBD1 (6 bases). CDR1 is MNHEY, CDR2 SVGEGT, per germline. The CDR3 totals 16 residues. Trimming pared 4 bases from V and 8 bases from J, leaving 20 bases between. The CDR3 loop is CASSSGLGGVGEKLFF. The CDR3 DNA is TGTGCCAGCAGTTCGGGTCTGGGGGGCGTCGGCGAAAAACTGTTTTTT.

This clone was recorded once. The rearrangement links TRBV5-1 to TRBJ2-7, with TRBD2 as a possible D gene (5 bases). Germline V lookup: CDR1 SGHRS, CDR2 YFSETQ. V lost 3 bases to trimming and J lost 4 bases, with 14 bases between them. The CDR3 length is 14 residues. Written as DNA, the CDR3 is TGCGCCAGCAGCTCGTCGGGGTATGGTTACGAGCAGTACTTC. Its translation: CASSSSGYGYEQYF.

The V gene is TRBV27, the J gene TRBJ1-6; D call uncertain. Germline-derived CDR1 and CDR2 are MNHEY and SMNVEV (reference sequence). V shed 5 bases and J shed 0 bases, with 8 bases lying between them. The CDR3 length is 15 residues. For the CDR3, the DNA is TGTGCCAGCAGTAAGGAGATCTCCTATAATTCACCCCTCCACTTT. This gives the protein CASSKEISYNSPLHF.

The chain has TRBV5-1 and TRBJ1-6; perhaps TRBD1 as D (6 bases). The CDR3 covers 15 residues. The germline gives CDR1 SGHRS, CDR2 YFSETQ. V was trimmed by 2 bases and J by 6 bases, leaving 12 bases between them. CDR3 in amino acids: CASSLGTNPNSPLHF. DNA of the CDR3: TGCGCCAGCAGCTTAGGGACAAACCCTAATTCACCCCTCCACTTT. Full variable domain (rest looked up from reference TRBV5-1 and TRBJ1-6): KAGVTQTPRYLIKTRGQQVTLSCSPISGHRSVSWYQQTPGQGLQFLFEYFSETQRNKGNFPGRFSGRQFSNSRSEMNVSTLELGDSALYLCASSLGTNPNSPLHFGNGTRLTVT.

The table lists this clone with a count of one. V usage is TRBV7-9 and J usage is TRBJ2-5; D possibly corresponds to TRBD2 (6 bases). CDR1 and CDR2 from the germline V gene are SEHNR and FQNEAQ (reference sequence). This CDR3 spans 16 amino acids. The V end lost 5 bases, the J end lost 4 bases, and 20 bases lay between the germline ends. CDR3 DNA sequence: TGTGCCAGCAGCCACCCCCAAACAAGGGGAGGAGAGACCCAGTACTTC. This gives the protein CASSHPQTRGGETQYF.